A selection of T cell receptor beta chains follows, all from one sample in a study of beta chain features in type 1 diabetes. Data came from immunoSEQ multiplex PCR; TCRdb stores just in-frame clones and leaves some out. The data hold 600,000 or so clones, with roughly 13% observed a single time. Sequencing input: naive CD4+ T cells from blood. These receptors were taken from a young man with type 1 diabetes. The CDR3 runs from the conserved cysteine through the conserved F or W. A D gene is named only where the DNA matches it firmly. Clone size is stated in some rows and not others, as once, few, many or a class when expanded.

d_gene	j_gene	v_gene	abundance	CDR3nt	CDR3aa
TRBD2	TRBJ2-3	TRBV5-1	few	TGCGCCAGCAGCCCGGCCCAGACTAGCGGGGTCAGCACAGATACGCAGTATTTT	CASSPAQTSGVSTDTQYF
TRBD1	TRBJ1-4	TRBV29-1	.	TGCAGCGTTGCGGACAGGGAGGAAAAACTGTTTTTT	CSVADREEKLFF
TRBD2	TRBJ2-5	TRBV30	few	TGTGCCTGGAGTCCTGGGACTAGCGGGAGGGGAGAGACCCAGTACTTC	CAWSPGTSGRGETQYF
.	TRBJ2-5	TRBV7-2	.	TGTGCCAGCAGCTTAGAAAGGGGGGAGACCCAGTACTTC	CASSLERGETQYF
.	TRBJ2-5	TRBV5-6	few	TGTGCCAGCAGCTTGTTAGGGGACTTACAAGAGACCCAGTACTTC	CASSLLGDLQETQYF
.	TRBJ2-7	TRBV28	.	TGTGCCAGCGGACCGAAGCAGTACTTC	CASGPKQYF
.	TRBJ1-1	TRBV7-9	few	TGTGCCAGCAGCTTAGTGGCTGGGCTCACTGAAGCTTTCTTT	CASSLVAGLTEAFF
TRBD2	TRBJ2-3	TRBV9	few	TGTGCCAGCAGCGTCTCCACAGCGGGGGGCACAGATACGCAGTATTTT	CASSVSTAGGTDTQYF
TRBD2	TRBJ2-3	TRBV28	.	TGTGCCAGCAGTTTGGGAGGGCCTGGCACAGATACGCAGTATTTT	CASSLGGPGTDTQYF
.	TRBJ1-2	TRBV5-1	.	TGCGCCAGCAGCTTGGGGATTGGTACTACTAACTATGGCTACACCTTC	CASSLGIGTTNYGYTF
.	TRBJ2-3	TRBV7-2	few	TGTGCCAGCAGCTTAGGCCTAAGCTCTAGCACAGATACGCAGTATTTT	CASSLGLSSSTDTQYF
.	TRBJ2-1	TRBV9	.	TGTGCCAGCAGCGTTCGGAATGAGCAGTTCTTC	CASSVRNEQFF
.	TRBJ2-1	TRBV7-3	.	TGTGCCAGCAGCTCCTCCCTCGGGGCGGGATACAATGAGCAGTTCTTC	CASSSSLGAGYNEQFF
.	TRBJ1-1	TRBV7-9	few	TGTGCCAGCAGCTTGAGTTTTGAAGCTTTCTTT	CASSLSFEAFF
.	TRBJ1-2	TRBV29-1	.	TGCAGCGTTAGTTTCATCCTTTGGAGCAATACCAGACAGCTGTATTATGGCTACACCTTC	CSVSFILWSNTRQLYYGYTF
.	TRBJ2-5	TRBV7-9	few	TGTGCCAGCAGCTATACGGGAGTAGCCGAGACCCAGTACTTC	CASSYTGVAETQYF
TRBD2	TRBJ2-1	TRBV5-4	.	TGTGCCAGCAGTTTGGGACTAGCGGGAGACAATGAGCAGTTCTTC	CASSLGLAGDNEQFF
.	TRBJ2-7	TRBV7-9	few	TGTGCCAGCAGCTTCCAGAACTACGAGCAGTACTTC	CASSFQNYEQYF
TRBD1	TRBJ2-1	TRBV5-1	few	TGCGCCAGCAGGGACAGGGAATACAATGAGCAGTTCTTC	CASRDREYNEQFF
TRBD1	TRBJ2-1	TRBV19	.	TGTGCCAGTAGTATACAGTTCGGGACAGCGTTCTACAATGAGCAGTTCTTC	CASSIQFGTAFYNEQFF
.	TRBJ2-7	TRBV18	.	TGTGCCAGCTCATCATGGGGGGCGAACTACGAGCAGTACTTC	CASSSWGANYEQYF
.	TRBJ1-5	TRBV10-3	few	TGTGCCATCAGTGAGTCGGGTCAGCCCCAGCATTTT	CAISESGQPQHF
.	TRBJ2-3	TRBV28	few	TGTGCCAGCAGTTTTGGGGGTTTCACAGATACGCAGTATTTT	CASSFGGFTDTQYF
TRBD2	TRBJ2-1	TRBV28	few	TGTGCCAGCAGTTCAACTAGCGGGGGGTATTATAATGAGCAGTTCTTC	CASSSTSGGYYNEQFF
.	TRBJ1-1	TRBV6-5	.	TGTGCCAGCAGTTTAACACGGAACACTGAAGCTTTCTTT	CASSLTRNTEAFF
.	TRBJ2-5	TRBV5-1	.	TGCGCCAGCAGCCAGACAGGGGAGGGGGAGACCCAGTACTTC	CASSQTGEGETQYF
TRBD1	TRBJ1-2	TRBV30	.	TGTGCCTGGACCTCGCTAGGTGGTGTGGGACAGGGGTATAACTATGGCTACACCTTC	CAWTSLGGVGQGYNYGYTF
.	TRBJ2-3	TRBV7-2	few	TGTGCCAGCAGCTTGGGCCCTAGCGGCACAGATACGCAGTATTTT	CASSLGPSGTDTQYF
.	TRBJ2-7	TRBV29-1	.	TGCAGCGTTGACCGGCGGGGACTTGGCGAGCAGTACTTC	CSVDRRGLGEQYF
TRBD1	TRBJ2-7	TRBV7-2	.	TGTGCCAGCAGCTTGACAGGGGTCTACGAGCAGTACTTC	CASSLTGVYEQYF
.	TRBJ2-5	TRBV2	few	TGTGCCAGCAGTGAAGATCGGTACGGGGCGACGGAGACCCAGTACTTC	CASSEDRYGATETQYF
TRBD1	TRBJ2-1	TRBV7-7	few	TGTGCTAGCAGCCATTACCCAGGGACAGGGGGTAACAATGAGCAGTTCTTC	CASSHYPGTGGNNEQFF
TRBD1	TRBJ1-4	TRBV9	few	TGTGCCAGCAGCGTAGGGGGCAGGGGGTACAGCGAGGGACTGTTTTTT	CASSVGGRGYSEGLFF
.	TRBJ1-5	TRBV6-1	.	TGTGCCAGCAGGGAGAACAATCAGCCCCAGCATTTT	CASRENNQPQHF
.	TRBJ1-5	TRBV30	.	TGTGCCTGGAGCCCAACTTCAGGGACATCTTTCGCTGGGCATCAGCCCCAGCATTTT	CAWSPTSGTSFAGHQPQHF
.	TRBJ2-2	TRBV2	.	TGTGCCAGCAGTCAGGACAGCCTGGGCACCGGGGAGCTGTTTTTT	CASSQDSLGTGELFF
TRBD1	TRBJ1-2	TRBV5-8	.	TGTGCCAGCAGCTTATGGACAGGAGCTAACTATGGCTACACCTTC	CASSLWTGANYGYTF
.	TRBJ2-1	TRBV2	few	TGTGCCAGCACGTTCGAGGGTGAGCAGTTCTTC	CASTFEGEQFF
TRBD2	TRBJ2-3	TRBV5-6	.	TGTGCCAGCAGCTTGAAGCGGGGTAGCACAGATACGCAGTATTTT	CASSLKRGSTDTQYF
TRBD2	TRBJ2-6	TRBV9	few	TGTGCCAGCAGCGTAGCGGGAGGGCCGAAAGGGGCCAACGTCCTGACTTTC	CASSVAGGPKGANVLTF
.	TRBJ1-4	TRBV13	many	TGTGCCAGCAGCCGTCAGATTAATGAAAAACTGTTTTTT	CASSRQINEKLFF
TRBD2	TRBJ2-1	TRBV15	.	TGTGCCACCAGCAGAGAGGGACTAGCGGGAGCTTACAATGAGCAGTTCTTC	CATSREGLAGAYNEQFF